The 29 T cell receptor beta chains below were found in one sample sequenced in a study of T cell repertoires in cytomegalovirus infection. TCRdb redid the calling of the reads with MiXCR, one entry per CDR3 protein. Of roughly 200,000 distinct CDR3 sequences listed, about 18% were seen once; the top ten hold less than 25%. The sample consisted of CD8+ T cells from PBMCs. The source of these receptors is a human donor in good health (CMV status not recorded). Some clones in this sample may be carry-over from other donors' samples.

This clonotype came up a few times. The CDR3 DNA sequence: TGTGCCAGCAGTTTATACTTCTCGGACAGGGGCTACGAGCAGTACTTC. Residues: CASSLYFSDRGYEQYF. This rearrangement joins TRBV27 to TRBJ2-7; 9 bases match TRBD1. The CDR3 length is 16 residues. V shed 1 base and J 3 bases; nucleotides not matched to a gene: 7. Germline V gene sequence: CDR1 MNHEY, CDR2 SMNVEV (reference sequence).

This clonotype was found a few times. This rearrangement joins TRBV7-6 to TRBJ1-5; D is undetermined. V was clipped by 1 base and J by 5 bases, with 12 bases between them. This CDR3 is 15 amino acids long. CDR1 is SGHVS and CDR2 is FNYEAQ in the germline V gene. The CDR3 nucleotides are TGTGCCAGCAGCTTAGGCCGGGGTCACGATCAGCCCCAGCATTTT. Translating gives CASSLGRGHDQPQHF.

The chain joins TRBV12-5 to TRBJ2-1; 8 bases line up with TRBD2. Trimming took 7 bases from V and 9 from J; bases not matched to a gene: 14. The CDR3 sequence is 15 residues long. CDR1 is LGHNT, CDR2 FRNRAP, per germline. In DNA form, the CDR3 reads TGTGCTAGTGCCCCACTACGGGGGGGCCGGGTTGAGCAGTTCTTC. As protein: CASAPLRGGRVEQFF.

This clonotype showed up many times. The chain employs TRBV7-8 and TRBJ2-1; D is ambiguous. In germline, CDR1 is SGHVS, CDR2 FQNEAQ. Trimming removed 0 bases from V and 3 bases from J, with 21 bases in between. CDR3 length: 19 amino acids. The CDR3 protein is CASSLAEVLSGGIYNEQFF. The DNA of the CDR3 is TGTGCCAGCAGCTTAGCGGAAGTATTAAGTGGCGGTATCTACAATGAGCAGTTCTTC.

The rearrangement links TRBV7-8 to TRBJ2-6; tentatively, D is TRBD1 or TRBD2 (5 bases each). CDR1 and CDR2 from the germline V gene are SGHVS and FQNEAQ. V gave up 5 bases and J gave up 0 bases, with 17 bases separating them. The length of the CDR3 is 18 residues. The CDR3 protein is CASSHFGDAVSGANVLTF. As DNA, the CDR3 is TGTGCCAGCAGCCATTTTGGGGACGCTGTCTCTGGGGCCAACGTCCTGACTTTC.

This clonotype was seen a single time. V is TRBV24-1 and J is TRBJ2-1; D gene ambiguous. The CDR3 sequence is 14 residues long. V gave up 3 bases and J gave up 2 bases, with 7 bases separating them. Germline CDR1 reads KGHDR; CDR2 reads SFDVKD. The CDR3 spells CATSDSSTYNEQFF. The CDR3 nucleotides read TGTGCCACCAGTGATAGTAGTACCTACAATGAGCAGTTCTTC.

This chain links TRBV7-9 with TRBJ1-1; D is uncertain. This CDR3 is built from 15 residues. Per the germline V gene, CDR1 is SEHNR and CDR2 is FQNEAQ (reference sequence). Trimming took off 7 bases at V and 1 base at J, with 16 bases between the two ends. CDR3 sequence: CASTSPGAANTEAFF. The CDR3, as DNA: TGTGCCAGCACATCACCCGGAGCGGCGAACACTGAAGCTTTCTTT. Variable domain in full (rest from reference TRBV7-9 and TRBJ1-1): DTGVSQNPRHKITKRGQNVTFRCDPISEHNRLYWYRQTLGQGPEFLTYFQNEAQLEKSRLLSDRFSAERPKGSFSTLEIQRTEQGDSAMYLCASTSPGAANTEAFFGQGTRLTVV.

The J gene is TRBJ2-5, the V gene TRBV27, with D perhaps assigned TRBD1 or TRBD2 (5 bases each). Germline loops: CDR1 MNHEY, CDR2 SMNVEV (reference sequence). The germline V and J ends were trimmed by 5 bases and 5 bases, with 15 bases remaining between them. The CDR3 has 14 amino acids. The CDR3 DNA reads TGTGCCAGCAGTCAACGTGGGGGTCGGGAGACCCAGTACTTC. The encoded protein is CASSQRGGRETQYF.

This clonotype turned up a few times. This chain joins TRBV9 and TRBJ2-7, with D perhaps matching TRBD2 (5 bases). CDR1 and CDR2 from the germline V gene are SGDLS and YYNGEE. The CDR3 length is 14 residues. Trimming shortened V by 2 bases and J by 3 bases, and 12 bases separated the two germline ends. The CDR3 region is CASSVGSVDYEQYF. For the CDR3, the DNA is TGTGCCAGCAGCGTTGGTAGCGTCGACTACGAGCAGTACTTC. Filled out from reference TRBV9 and TRBJ2-7, the complete variable domain reads DSGVTQTPKHLITATGQRVTLRCSPRSGDLSVYWYQQSLDQGLQFLIQYYNGEERAKGNILERFSAQQFPDLHSELNLSSLELGDSALYFCASSVGSVDYEQYFGPGTRLTVT.

The rearrangement uses TRBV2 and TRBJ1-1, with 7 bases lining up with TRBD1. Trimming at V came to 6 bases and at J to 1 base, leaving 5 bases not matched to a gene. This CDR3 has 14 amino acids. Germline loops: CDR1 SNHLY, CDR2 FYNNEI. The CDR3 is CASRPTGSNTEAFF. In DNA form, the CDR3 reads TGTGCCAGCAGGCCGACAGGGTCGAACACTGAAGCTTTCTTT.

The genes are TRBV12-5 and TRBJ1-2; 8 bases are a match to TRBD1. Trimming at V came to 7 bases and at J to 0 bases, leaving 7 bases not matched to a gene. CDR3 size: 15 residues. Germline-derived CDR1 and CDR2 are LGHNT and FRNRAP. DNA of the CDR3: TGTGCTAGTGACGATCAGGGGGCCTCTAACTATGGCTACACCTTC. Translation: CASDDQGASNYGYTF.

Notes on this clonotype: A read error may explain this, as a much larger clone is one base away. The J gene is TRBJ2-3, the V gene TRBV5-5; 7 nucleotides match TRBD1. CDR1 SGHKS and CDR2 YYEKEE come from the germline V gene (reference sequence). J lost 2 bases, V lost 2 bases, and 8 bases had no gene match. This CDR3 comprises 16 residues. In DNA, the CDR3 is TGTGCCAGCAGCTTATCCGGGACAGCGAACACAGATACGCAGTATTTT. It encodes CASSLSGTANTDTQYF.

This clonotype was detected a few times. This chain connects TRBV7-6 to TRBJ2-5; no definite D call. This CDR3 spans 14 amino acids. Germline values: CDR1 SGHVS, CDR2 FNYEAQ. V gave up 1 base and J gave up 3 bases, with 9 bases separating them. The CDR3 coding sequence is TGTGCCAGCAGCTTAGTTGACGGAGAAGAGACCCAGTACTTC. Protein sequence: CASSLVDGEETQYF.

This clonotype has only a few counts. This chain joins TRBV28 and TRBJ2-2; D not resolved. The ends were cut back, 5 bases at V and 2 bases at J, with 15 bases in the middle. The CDR3 consists of 16 residues. Germline-derived CDR1 and CDR2 are MDHEN and SYDVKM. CDR3 protein: CASSPPPRANTGELFF. The CDR3, as DNA: TGTGCCAGCAGTCCCCCCCCCAGAGCAAACACCGGGGAGCTGTTTTTT. The full variable domain, completed using reference TRBV28 and TRBJ2-2, is DVKVTQSSRYLVKRTGEKVFLECVQDMDHENMFWYRQDPGLGLRLIYFSYDVKMKEKGDIPEGYSVSREKKERFSLILESASTNQTSMYLCASSPPPRANTGELFFGEGSRLTVL.

The V and J genes are TRBV6-5 and TRBJ1-5; 8 bases map to TRBD1. The junction had 5 bases not matched to a gene; V was cut back by 5 bases and J by 5 bases. Germline V gives CDR1 MNHEY, CDR2 SVGAGI. The CDR3 is 14 amino acids. As DNA, the CDR3 is TGTGCCAGCAGTCCCGGACAGGGAGATCAGCCCCAGCATTTT. Its translation: CASSPGQGDQPQHF.

Worth noting for this clonotype: At one end the junction does not follow the germline gene, possibly because of a read error. The chain carries TRBV7-2 and TRBJ2-4; 8 bases line up with TRBD2. In germline, CDR1 is SGHTA, CDR2 FQGNSA. There are 18 residues in the CDR3. CDR3 protein: CASSPPGGGPLAKNSQYF. DNA of the CDR3: TGTGCCAGCAGCCCTCCGGGCGGGGGGCCACTAGCCAAAAACAGTCAGTACTTC. The variable domain in full, completed from reference TRBV7-2 and TRBJ2-4, reads GAGVSQSPSNKVTEKGKDVELRCDPISGHTALYWYRQSLGQGLEFLIYFQGNSAPDKSGLPSDRFSAERTGGSVSTLTIQRTQQEDSAVYLCASSPPGGGPLAKNSQYFGAGTRLSVL.

As to this clonotype: The germline gene is not matched at one end of the junction; a read error may be the cause. This sequence joins TRBV6-2 or TRBV6-3 and TRBJ2-7, with 8 bases lining up with TRBD1. The CDR3 spans 16 residues. Germline CDR1 is MNHEY and CDR2 is SVGEGT. The CDR3 reads CASSYSKGQVFYEQNF. CDR3 nucleotides: TGTGCCAGCAGTTACTCGAAGGGACAGGTTTTTTACGAGCAGAACTTC.

There are a few counts of this clonotype. V and J are TRBV3-1 and TRBJ1-2; D unresolved. This CDR3 contains 13 residues. CDR1 and CDR2 from the germline V gene are LGHDT and YNNKEL (reference sequence). Trimming left V 4 bases short and J 3 bases short, with 9 bases between. CDR3 amino acids: CASSPGKYYGYTF. CDR3 sequence (DNA): TGTGCCAGCAGCCCGGGGAAATACTATGGCTACACCTTC.

V gene TRBV2 combines with J gene TRBJ2-1; 9 bases are a match to TRBD1. The CDR3 consists of 14 residues. The J segment lost 5 bases and the V segment lost 10 bases, leaving 9 bases of the junction unmatched. The germline CDR1 and CDR2 sequences are SNHLY and FYNNEI. In DNA, the CDR3 is TGTGCCATCCTTACCGGGACAGGGAACAATGAGCAGTTCTTC. Its protein product is CAILTGTGNNEQFF. The variable domain in full, with the rest retrieved from reference TRBV2 and TRBJ2-1, is EPEVTQTPSHQVTQMGQEVILRCVPISNHLYFYWYRQILGQKVEFLVSFYNNEISEKSEIFDDQFSVERPDGSNFTLKIRSTKLEDSAMYFCAILTGTGNNEQFFGPGTRLTVL.

This clonotype was observed a few times. The genes are TRBV7-2 and TRBJ1-1; weak D call: TRBD1 (6 bases). Germline V CDR1 and CDR2: SGHTA, FQGNSA. The CDR3 spans 15 residues. The V end was cut by 3 bases, the J end by 1 base, with 12 bases between. The CDR3 loop is CASSLNRVRNTEAFF. CDR3 DNA sequence: TGTGCCAGCAGCTTGAACAGGGTAAGGAACACTGAAGCTTTCTTT.

This clonotype was counted only a few times. This chain connects TRBV6-2 or TRBV6-3 to TRBJ2-5, with D maybe TRBD2 (6 bases). This CDR3 spans 17 amino acids. Between the trimmed V and J ends, which lost 6 bases and 9 bases, there was a span of 29 bases. CDR1 is MNHEY and CDR2 is SVGEGT in the germline V gene. For the CDR3, the DNA is TGTGCCAGCAGGCCAGCTAGCGAGGGCCTCTTCTCGTTATCCCAGTACTTC. Amino acid sequence: CASRPASEGLFSLSQYF.

This clonotype was detected only a few times. The chain joins TRBV19 to TRBJ2-1; perhaps TRBD2 as D (6 bases). Trimming removed 3 bases at V and 8 bases at J, with 20 bases between. CDR1 is LNHDA, CDR2 SQIVND, per germline (reference sequence). This CDR3 has 16 amino acids. The CDR3: CASSIWLEKPGDEQFF. CDR3 nucleotide sequence: TGTGCCAGTAGTATTTGGCTAGAAAAGCCGGGAGATGAGCAGTTCTTC.

The chain recombines TRBV19 with TRBJ2-3; weak D call: TRBD2 (6 bases). The CDR3 extends over 17 amino acids. Trimming removed 2 bases at V and 1 base at J, with 16 bases between. Germline V gene sequence: CDR1 LNHDA, CDR2 SQIVND (reference sequence). CDR3 amino acids: CASSIWGEDHRTDTQYF. DNA of the CDR3: TGTGCCAGTAGTATATGGGGGGAGGATCATCGCACAGATACGCAGTATTTT.

V is TRBV7-9 and J is TRBJ1-2; 7 bases are a match to TRBD1. Germline V gene lookup returns CDR1 SEHNR and CDR2 FQNEAQ (reference sequence). J lost 8 bases, V lost 0 bases, and 6 bases had no gene match. The CDR3 contains 14 residues. CDR3 loop: CASSLADRRRGYTF. CDR3 coding DNA: TGTGCCAGCAGCTTAGCGGACAGGAGAAGAGGCTACACCTTC. Using reference TRBV7-9 and TRBJ1-2 for the parts outside the CDR3, the full variable domain is DTGVSQNPRHKITKRGQNVTFRCDPISEHNRLYWYRQTLGQGPEFLTYFQNEAQLEKSRLLSDRFSAERPKGSFSTLEIQRTEQGDSAMYLCASSLADRRRGYTFGSGTRLTVV.

This clonotype showed up just a few times. This sequence joins TRBV7-2 and TRBJ1-5, with D possibly matching TRBD1 (5 bases). This CDR3 region has 17 residues. Looked up from germline, CDR1 is SGHTA and CDR2 is FQGNSA. The V end was cut by 3 bases, the J end by 0 bases, with 15 bases between. Here the CDR3 reads CASSLGPVGDSNQPQHF. DNA for the CDR3: TGTGCCAGCAGCTTGGGACCAGTCGGGGATAGCAATCAGCCCCAGCATTTT.

There are a few counts of this clonotype. The J gene is TRBJ2-3, the V gene TRBV28; the match to TRBD2 covers 14 bases. This CDR3 has 16 amino acids. Looked up from germline, CDR1 is MDHEN and CDR2 is SYDVKM. V shed 3 bases, J shed 4 bases, and the junction held 3 bases outside the gene matches. CDR3 amino acids: CASSFPTSGGADTQYF. The CDR3 DNA follows: TGTGCCAGCAGTTTCCCGACTAGCGGGGGGGCAGATACGCAGTATTTT. The entire variable domain, with the rest obtained from reference TRBV28 and TRBJ2-3, is as follows: DVKVTQSSRYLVKRTGEKVFLECVQDMDHENMFWYRQDPGLGLRLIYFSYDVKMKEKGDIPEGYSVSREKKERFSLILESASTNQTSMYLCASSFPTSGGADTQYFGPGTRLTVL.

This clonotype was counted between two and nine times. The V gene is TRBV14, the J gene TRBJ1-5, with D perhaps matching TRBD1 (6 bases). Trimming took off 4 bases at V and 3 bases at J, with 10 bases between the two ends. The germline V gene encodes CDR1 SGHDN and CDR2 FVKESK. CDR3 length equals 14 residues. This CDR3 is CASSRWGLNQPQHF. For the CDR3, the DNA is TGTGCCAGCAGCCGGTGGGGGCTCAATCAGCCCCAGCATTTT.

CDR3 in amino acids: CASSWDRLGSGTEAFF. CDR3 nucleotides: TGTGCCAGCAGCTGGGACAGGCTTGGGTCGGGCACTGAAGCTTTCTTT. The chain is built from TRBV3-1 and TRBJ1-1; TRBD1 agrees at 8 bases. Looked up from germline, CDR1 is LGHDT and CDR2 is YNNKEL (reference sequence). This CDR3 contains 16 residues. V shed 5 bases, J shed 4 bases, and the junction held 12 bases outside the gene matches.

The genes are TRBV4-2 and TRBJ2-2, with D tentatively TRBD1 (5 bases). This CDR3 contains 16 residues. Looked up from germline, CDR1 is LGHNA and CDR2 is YNFKEQ. Trimming took off 4 bases at V and 0 bases at J, with 12 bases between the two ends. CDR3 sequence (DNA): TGTGCCAGCAGCCTCAGGGATAGTTCGAACACCGGGGAGCTGTTTTTT. Its protein is CASSLRDSSNTGELFF.